This passage covers 6 T cell receptor beta chains from one sample sequenced in a study of early T cells in non-severe SARS-CoV-2 infection. One entry per CDR3 protein, called by TCRdb with MiXCR from the 5' RACE reads. The profile shows some 76,000 distinct CDR3 sequences, around a sixth of them singletons. Input material: whole blood. These receptors came from an adult who was a healthcare worker with PCR-confirmed SARS-CoV-2 infection or an uninfected control (not recorded which).

This clonotype was detected a few times. The gene calls are TRBV9 and TRBJ1-5, with unresolved D. Trimming stripped 2 bases from V and 2 bases from J, with 14 bases between. Germline CDR1 SGDLS, CDR2 YYNGEE. This CDR3 comprises 16 residues. The CDR3 DNA follows: TGTGCCAGCAGCGTGGGAGAGGGAAGGGGCAATCAGCCCCAGCATTTT. Its translation: CASSVGEGRGNQPQHF. The full variable domain, rest sourced from reference TRBV9 and TRBJ1-5, is DSGVTQTPKHLITATGQRVTLRCSPRSGDLSVYWYQQSLDQGLQFLIQYYNGEERAKGNILERFSAQQFPDLHSELNLSSLELGDSALYFCASSVGEGRGNQPQHFGDGTRLSIL.

In DNA form, the CDR3 reads TGTGCCAGCAGCCAAGGGACAGGGGATGAAAAACTGTTTTTT. Its translation is CASSQGTGDEKLFF. The chain has TRBV7-9 and TRBJ1-4; 10 bases are a match to TRBD1. The CDR3 covers 14 residues. J lost 6 bases, V lost 5 bases, and 3 bases had no gene match. CDR1 is SEHNR and CDR2 is FQNEAQ in the germline V gene (reference sequence).

The chain links TRBV9 to TRBJ1-5; D gene ambiguous. The V end lost 3 bases, the J end lost 6 bases, and 13 bases lay between the germline ends. The germline V gene has CDR1 SGDLS and CDR2 YYNGEE. The CDR3 is made up of 14 amino acids. CDR3 in amino acids: CASSADSAGQPQHF. The CDR3 DNA sequence: TGTGCCAGCAGCGCGGACTCGGCGGGTCAGCCCCAGCATTTT.

The gene calls are TRBV20-1 and TRBJ2-3; D might be TRBD1 or TRBD2, each matching 5 bases. V was trimmed by 4 bases and J by 2 bases, leaving 19 bases between them. Per germline, CDR1 DFQATT and CDR2 SNEGSKA (reference sequence). The CDR3 runs to 16 residues. CDR3 amino acids: CSATERTRGNTDTQYF. The CDR3 nucleotides are TGCAGTGCTACCGAACGAACTAGGGGTAACACAGATACGCAGTATTTT.

This clonotype appeared a single time. This rearrangement joins TRBV7-8 to TRBJ2-7; 7 bases line up with TRBD1. This CDR3 is 15 amino acids long. The trim removed 5 bases at V and 2 bases at J, leaving 9 bases unmatched. Germline loops: CDR1 SGHVS, CDR2 FQNEAQ. The CDR3 sequence: CASSQTGTATYEQYF. As DNA, the CDR3 is TGTGCCAGCAGCCAAACCGGGACAGCCACCTACGAGCAGTACTTC. The complete variable domain, with remaining parts taken from reference TRBV7-8 and TRBJ2-7, reads GAGVSQSPRYKVAKRGQDVALRCDPISGHVSLFWYQQALGQGPEFLTYFQNEAQLDKSGLPSDRFFAERPEGSVSTLKIQRTQQEDSAVYLCASSQTGTATYEQYFGPGTRLTVT.

The chain is built from TRBV6-2 or TRBV6-3 and TRBJ1-1; tentative D call: TRBD1 (5 bases). This CDR3 comprises 13 residues. Germline CDR1 is MNHEY and CDR2 is SVGEGT. V was shortened by 6 bases and J by 5 bases, with 13 bases between the two germline ends. DNA of the CDR3: TGTGCCAGCAGCCCGGCCCGGGGGACTGAAGCTTTCTTT. This sequence encodes CASSPARGTEAFF.